At least ten counts were recorded for the clone carrying this TCR beta chain. The data stem from a study of breast tumors, draining lymph nodes, adjacent tissues. The germline V gene encodes CDR1 LNHNV and CDR2 YYDKDF (reference sequence). CDR3 length: 17 amino acids. V shed 0 bases, J shed 6 bases, and the junction held 10 bases outside the gene matches. In TCRdb, the multiplex PCR reads were re-called with MiXCR into one record per CDR3 protein. The data contain 250,000 or so distinct CDR3 sequences, around 30% of them singletons. Samples came from axillary lymph nodes draining the breast cancer. The chain recombines TRBV15 with TRBJ2-3; 9 bases are shared with TRBD2. This TCR was recovered from a female donor with breast cancer. Some clones in this sample may be carry-over from other donors' samples. The source material was axillary lymph node tissue. The CDR3 DNA follows: TGTGCCACCAGCAGAGATAAGGCTAGCGGGATAAGCGATACGCAGTATTTT. It translates to CATSRDKASGISDTQYF.